The 21 T cell receptor beta chains below all came from one sample that was sequenced in a study of T cell responses to AZD1222 COVID-19 vaccine. Generated by immunoSEQ multiplex PCR, the TCRdb table keeps only in-frame clones and is missing some. The repertoire holds about 160,000 clones, with roughly 90% as singletons. The input for sequencing was peripheral blood, taken on day 0 of AZD1222 vaccination. The receptors were sampled from an adult in good health.

This chain connects TRBV9 to TRBJ1-3; tentatively, D is TRBD1 (6 bases). This CDR3 is built from 14 residues. CDR1 and CDR2 (germline): SGDLS, YYNGEE. Trimming shortened V by 3 bases and J by 0 bases, and 7 bases separated the two germline ends. The CDR3 sequence is CASSATGSGNTIYF. CDR3 DNA sequence: TGTGCCAGCAGCGCGACAGGCTCTGGAAACACCATATATTTT.

The V call is TRBV29-1, the J call TRBJ1-1; D is unresolved. This CDR3 region has 15 residues. Germline V gives CDR1 SQVTM, CDR2 ANQGSEA. V was clipped by 1 base and J by 10 bases, with 22 bases between them. DNA of the CDR3: TGCAGCGTTGAAGTTGGGCGGGGTGTAGGCTTTGTAGCTTTCTTT. This encodes CSVEVGRGVGFVAFF.

The chain is built from TRBV10-3 and TRBJ1-1; D is perhaps TRBD1 (5 bases). Trimming took 6 bases from V and 3 from J, leaving 8 bases between them. The germline V gene has CDR1 ENHRY and CDR2 SYGVKD. The CDR3 sequence is 12 residues long. CDR3 in amino acids: CAISPGDTEAFF. The CDR3 DNA follows: TGTGCCATCAGCCCGGGGGACACTGAAGCTTTCTTT.

The chain links TRBV3-1 (or the pseudogene TRBV3-2) to TRBJ1-2, with D maybe TRBD1 (6 bases). The CDR3 contains 14 residues. Germline CDR1 and CDR2: LGHDT and YNNKEL (reference sequence). Trimming cost V 4 bases and J 2 bases, with 11 bases left between them. The CDR3 here is CASSPSTGNYGYTF. CDR3 DNA: TGTGCCAGCAGCCCATCGACAGGAAACTATGGCTACACCTTC.

This rearrangement joins TRBV7-9 to TRBJ1-1, with D perhaps matching TRBD1 (6 bases). Trimming shortened V by 5 bases and J by 11 bases, and 12 bases separated the two germline ends. The CDR3 length is 11 residues. Germline V gene data show CDR1 as SEHNR and CDR2 as FQNEAQ (reference sequence). The CDR3 here is CASSEQGRAFF. For the CDR3, the DNA is TGTGCCAGCAGCGAGCAGGGGCGGGCTTTCTTT.

This sequence joins TRBV4-1 and TRBJ1-1; D remains ambiguous. V was cut by 1 base and J by 5 bases, with 8 bases left in between. Germline V gene data show CDR1 as MGHRA and CDR2 as YSYEKL. The CDR3 length is 13 residues. The CDR3 spells CASSQGPSTEAFF. The CDR3, as DNA: TGCGCCAGCAGCCAAGGACCGTCAACTGAAGCTTTCTTT.

The chain uses TRBV2 and TRBJ1-2; 7 nucleotides match TRBD1. The CDR3 length is 12 residues. With V trimmed by 11 bases and J by 7 bases, 10 bases remained unmatched. Germline-derived CDR1 and CDR2 are SNHLY and FYNNEI. The CDR3 bases are TGTGCCCCCCGGAAGGGGGCGCTTGGCTACACCTTC. Translating gives CAPRKGALGYTF.

The rearrangement joins TRBV14 to TRBJ1-1; unclear D gene. Germline CDR1 is SGHDN and CDR2 is FVKESK. CDR3 size: 14 residues. V was trimmed by 0 bases and J by 9 bases, leaving 14 bases between them. In DNA form, the CDR3 reads TGTGCCAGCAGCCAAGATCCGGTAGCCCTGAAAGCTTTCTTT. Protein product: CASSQDPVALKAFF.

This clone was observed a single time. The chain has TRBV29-1 and TRBJ1-1; 7 bases match TRBD1. The junction had 8 bases not matched to a gene; V was cut back by 6 bases and J by 1 base. The CDR3 contains 14 residues. Germline V gives CDR1 SQVTM, CDR2 ANQGSEA. CDR3 protein: CSVQGEKGNTEAFF. In DNA, the CDR3 is TGCAGCGTCCAGGGGGAAAAGGGGAACACTGAAGCTTTCTTT.

Here the CDR3 reads CASSSRGTGATDTQYF. For the CDR3, the DNA is TGTGCCAGCAGCTCTCGCGGGACAGGGGCGACAGATACGCAGTATTTT. The gene calls are TRBV27 and TRBJ2-3; 10 bases are shared with TRBD1. Germline assignment: CDR1 MNHEY and CDR2 SMNVEV (reference sequence). With V trimmed by 6 bases and J by 3 bases, 9 bases remained unmatched. The CDR3 sequence is 16 residues long.

The chain combines TRBV4-3 with TRBJ1-5, with D uncertain. The ends were cut back, 1 base at V and 0 bases at J, with 13 bases in the middle. This CDR3 is built from 17 residues. Germline CDR1 LGHNA, CDR2 YSLEER. CDR3 protein: CASSQGVVLTSNQPQHF. In DNA, the CDR3 is TGCGCCAGCAGCCAAGGTGTAGTTTTGACTAGCAATCAGCCCCAGCATTTT.

The CDR3: CASSQDRMAGAGELFF. In DNA, the CDR3 is TGCGCCAGCAGCCAAGATCGGATGGCAGGGGCCGGGGAGCTGTTTTTT. The chain recombines TRBV4-3 with TRBJ2-2; TRBD1 might be the D (6 bases). The CDR3 covers 16 residues. CDR1 is LGHNA, CDR2 YSLEER, per germline. With 0 bases removed from V and 6 bases from J, the gap between germline ends came to 14 bases.

This clone was seen a handful of times. CDR3 in DNA: TGTGCCAGCCGGCGAGGGGTGAGTGATAATTCACCCCTCCACTTT. It encodes CASRRGVSDNSPLHF. The chain recombines TRBV6-5 with TRBJ1-6; D is perhaps TRBD1 (5 bases). V was pared by 8 bases and J by 5 bases, with 16 bases between. CDR3 length equals 15 residues. The germline gives CDR1 MNHEY, CDR2 SVGAGI.

The genes are TRBV27 and TRBJ1-1, with D unclear. CDR1 is MNHEY and CDR2 is SMNVEV in the germline V gene (reference sequence). The CDR3 runs to 11 residues. Trimming shortened V by 11 bases and J by 5 bases, and 12 bases separated the two germline ends. The CDR3 nucleotides read TGTGCCGTGGGCCCCGGGACTGAAGCTTTCTTT. It translates to CAVGPGTEAFF.

The J gene is TRBJ2-1, the V gene TRBV2; D perhaps matches TRBD2 (6 bases). Trimming took 11 bases from V and 5 from J, leaving 16 bases between them. The CDR3 covers 13 residues. Germline assignment: CDR1 SNHLY and CDR2 FYNNEI. CDR3 amino acids: CAGGRTVDNEQFF. As DNA, the CDR3 is TGTGCCGGGGGGAGGACGGTTGACAATGAGCAGTTCTTC.

The chain links TRBV3-1 (or the pseudogene TRBV3-2) to TRBJ1-6; D is ambiguous. Germline V gives CDR1 LGHDT, CDR2 YNNKEL (reference sequence). Trimming pared 0 bases from V and 7 bases from J, leaving 13 bases between. This CDR3 comprises 16 residues. DNA of the CDR3: TGTGCCAGCAGCCAAGACCTGGCCGGCGCCAATTCACCCCTCCACTTT. Translation: CASSQDLAGANSPLHF.

This chain uses TRBV27 with TRBJ1-6; D is ambiguous. Trimming removed 3 bases from V and 6 bases from J, with 9 bases in between. Germline CDR1 and CDR2: MNHEY and SMNVEV (reference sequence). The CDR3 runs to 14 residues. CDR3 in amino acids: CASSLAQLNSPLHF. DNA for the CDR3: TGTGCCAGCAGTTTGGCGCAGCTTAATTCACCCCTCCACTTT.

The chain couples TRBV2 to TRBJ1-4; D gene uncertain. This CDR3 region has 14 residues. V was trimmed by 8 bases and J by 4 bases, leaving 14 bases between them. Germline CDR1 is SNHLY and CDR2 is FYNNEI. CDR3 residues: CASGGRADNEKLFF. The CDR3 DNA reads as TGTGCCAGCGGTGGACGGGCGGATAATGAAAAACTGTTTTTT.

The chain has TRBV7-9 and TRBJ2-1; D unclear. Looked up from germline, CDR1 is SEHNR and CDR2 is FQNEAQ (reference sequence). V shed 4 bases and J shed 7 bases, with 26 bases lying between them. The CDR3 is 18 amino acids. The CDR3 region is CASSSPPGDTRKGNEQFF. The CDR3 DNA follows: TGTGCCAGCAGCTCCCCCCCAGGAGACACCAGAAAGGGTAATGAGCAGTTCTTC. Filled out from reference TRBV7-9 and TRBJ2-1, the complete variable domain reads DTGVSQNPRHKITKRGQNVTFRCDPISEHNRLYWYRQTLGQGPEFLTYFQNEAQLEKSRLLSDRFSAERPKGSFSTLEIQRTEQGDSAMYLCASSSPPGDTRKGNEQFFGPGTRLTVL.

The V call is TRBV5-1, the J call TRBJ2-5, with 9 bases that match TRBD2. CDR1 is SGHRS, CDR2 YFSETQ, per germline. Unmatched junction bases numbered 13, after V lost 0 bases and J lost 4 bases. This CDR3 comprises 18 residues. The CDR3 region has the DNA TGCGCCAGCAGCTTGGCCCTATCTAGCGGGACTATGTCAGAGACCCAGTACTTC. Translated, it gives CASSLALSSGTMSETQYF.

The CDR3: CASSWTNEQFF. The CDR3 DNA is TGTGCCAGCAGCTGGACAAATGAGCAGTTCTTC. The gene calls are TRBV5-6 and TRBJ2-1; perhaps TRBD1 as D (5 bases). Germline CDR1 SGHDT, CDR2 YYEEEE. The CDR3 has 11 residues. Trimming pared 3 bases from V and 7 bases from J, leaving 5 bases between.